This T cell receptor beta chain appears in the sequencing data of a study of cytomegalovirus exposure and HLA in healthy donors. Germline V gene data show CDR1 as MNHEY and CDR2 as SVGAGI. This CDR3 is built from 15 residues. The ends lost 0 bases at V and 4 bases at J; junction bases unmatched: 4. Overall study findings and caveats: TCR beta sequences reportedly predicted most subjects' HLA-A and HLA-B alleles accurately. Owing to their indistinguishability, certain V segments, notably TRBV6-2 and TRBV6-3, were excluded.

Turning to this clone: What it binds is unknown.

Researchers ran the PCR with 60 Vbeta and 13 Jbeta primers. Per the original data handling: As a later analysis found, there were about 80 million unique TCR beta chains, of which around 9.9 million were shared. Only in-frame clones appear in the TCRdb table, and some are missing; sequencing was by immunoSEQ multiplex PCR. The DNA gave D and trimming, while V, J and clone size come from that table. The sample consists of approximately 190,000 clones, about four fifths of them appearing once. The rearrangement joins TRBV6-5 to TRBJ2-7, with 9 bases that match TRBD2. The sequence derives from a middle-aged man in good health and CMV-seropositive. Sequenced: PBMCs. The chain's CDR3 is CASSYSRTSEYEQYF. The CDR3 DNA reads TGTGCCAGCAGTTACTCTAGGACTAGCGAGTACGAGCAGTACTTC.